The clone carrying this TCR beta chain has at least ten counts. Its antigen is currently unknown. The junction had 4 bases not matched to a gene; V was cut back by 5 bases and J by 8 bases. The CDR3 is 14 residues long. TCRdb independently ran MiXCR on the RT-PCR reads; one entry per CDR3 protein. The table has about 650,000 distinct CDR3 sequences, 15% to 19% seen once. This entry belongs to a study of response to subunit inactivated influenza vaccine. Overall study results and limits: After each seasonal influenza vaccination, few new T cells are recruited, the authors suggested.

This TCR was recovered from a man aged 50 to 60 who received an inactivated influenza vaccine. The V gene is TRBV12-3 or TRBV12-4, the J gene TRBJ2-1; 12 positions agree with TRBD1. This specimen was PBMCs from blood, taken 11 to 12 days after vaccination. The CDR3 nucleotides read TGTGCCAGCAGTCTGGGACAGGGGGCCCATGAGCAGTTCTTC. Protein sequence: CASSLGQGAHEQFF.